Listed below are T cell receptor beta chains from one sample, sequenced in a study of radiotherapy plus CTLA-4 blockade in lung cancer. Clones were sequenced by immunoSEQ multiplex PCR, and TCRdb holds only the in-frame ones, with some missing. This sample has 95,000 to 150,000 clones, with around 89% found just once. The sample consisted of peripheral blood, taken from a patient treated with radiotherapy plus ipilimumab. These receptors were taken from a human donor with non-small cell lung cancer that progressed on radiotherapy plus ipilimumab. Each CDR3 is given with its conserved first and last residue. Each record gives: clone size, J gene, D gene, V gene, CDR3 DNA, CDR3 protein. A D gene is named only where the DNA matches it firmly. Size tells how often a clone was seen (once, few, many) or the class of an expanded clone, and some rows leave it out.

>-|TRBJ1-5|-|TRBV4-2
TGTGCCAGCAGCCAGGGAGGGGCCGGATACAATCAGCCCCAGCATTTT
CASSQGGAGYNQPQHF
>-|TRBJ1-2|-|TRBV14
TGTGCCAGCAGCCCAGGGGACGGCTACACCTTC
CASSPGDGYTF
>-|TRBJ2-7|-|TRBV10-2
TGCGCCAGCAGTGAGTACAGGGTGTACGAGCAGTACTTC
CASSEYRVYEQYF
>-|TRBJ2-5|-|TRBV9
TGTGCCAGCAGCGTATCGGCGACAGGTTACTCTGGAGAGACCCAGTACTTC
CASSVSATGYSGETQYF
>-|TRBJ2-3|TRBD1|TRBV5-1
TGCGCCAGCAGCTTACAACCCGGACAGGGACGGACAGATACGCAGTATTTT
CASSLQPGQGRTDTQYF
>-|TRBJ1-5|-|TRBV2
TGTGCCAGCAGCCCCGCAGACGGACTATATAGCAATCAGCCCCAGCATTTT
CASSPADGLYSNQPQHF
>-|TRBJ2-1|TRBD2|TRBV7-6
TGTGCCAGCAGCCCCGGGGTAGCGGGAGGCCCTGAGCAGTTCTTC
CASSPGVAGGPEQFF
>once|TRBJ2-7|TRBD2|TRBV2
TGTGCCAGCTCTAGCGGGAGTTGGTACGAGCAGTACTTC
CASSSGSWYEQYF
>-|TRBJ2-3|TRBD2|TRBV7-9
TGTGCCAGCAGCTTACCAGGAGGGGAGGGGGATACGCAGTATTTT
CASSLPGGEGDTQYF
>-|TRBJ2-4|-|TRBV27
TGTGCCAGCAGTTTAAAAGGGGCCGTTATCGGGGCCAAAAACATTCAGTACTTC
CASSLKGAVIGAKNIQYF
>-|TRBJ2-6|-|TRBV19
TGTGCCAGTAGTATTATTAGGGACTCTGGGGCCAACGTCCTGACTTTC
CASSIIRDSGANVLTF
>-|TRBJ2-3|-|TRBV2
TGTGCCAGCATTGGACGGGGGAGCACAGATACGCAGTATTTT
CASIGRGSTDTQYF
>-|TRBJ1-2|-|TRBV5-4
TGTGCCAGCAGCTTGTCCTTTGATTATGGCTACACCTTC
CASSLSFDYGYTF
>-|TRBJ1-4|-|TRBV5-4
TGTGCCAGCAGCTTGGGACTTGGGGGCGGGGATGAAAAACTGTTTTTT
CASSLGLGGGDEKLFF
>-|TRBJ2-3|TRBD2|TRBV6-1
TGTGCCAGCAGTCCGAGGACTAGCGCCACAGATACGCAGTATTTT
CASSPRTSATDTQYF
>-|TRBJ2-5|-|TRBV6-6
TGTGCCAGCAGTTACTCACGAGAGACCCAGTACTTC
CASSYSRETQYF
>-|TRBJ1-2|-|TRBV5-1
TGCGCCAGCAGCTCAACGACAGTTTTCAACTATGGCTACACCTTC
CASSSTTVFNYGYTF
>-|TRBJ1-3|-|TRBV6-5
TGTGCCAGCAGTTCCGCCGCTCCCTCTGGAAACACCATATATTTT
CASSSAAPSGNTIYF
>once|TRBJ1-3|-|TRBV6-5
TGTGCCAGCAGTTACTCGTTCGGGACACTAAACACCATATATTTT
CASSYSFGTLNTIYF
>once|TRBJ2-3|-|TRBV7-8
TGTGCCAGCAGCCGTACAATAAGTTGGGGGGCGCGAGTGACAGATACGCAGTATTTT
CASSRTISWGARVTDTQYF
>-|TRBJ2-7|-|TRBV6-5
TGTGCCAGCAGTTACTTCGCAGGTAAAGCTTGGGAGCAGTACTTC
CASSYFAGKAWEQYF
>once|TRBJ1-2|-|TRBV19
TGTGCCAGTAGTATGGGGACCTATAATCGTCCAGGCTACACCTTC
CASSMGTYNRPGYTF
>-|TRBJ1-3|-|TRBV7-9
TGTGCCAGCAGCCACCCCGGGCCTGGAAACACCATATATTTT
CASSHPGPGNTIYF
>-|TRBJ1-1|-|TRBV6-5
TGTGCCACACGGGAACTCGGCCACACTGAAGCTTTCTTT
CATRELGHTEAFF
>-|TRBJ1-2|TRBD1|TRBV10-3
TGTGCCATCAGTGACCCCGGGACAGGGTGGGGTGGCTACACCTTC
CAISDPGTGWGGYTF
>-|TRBJ2-3|TRBD2|TRBV7-8
TGTGCCAGCAGCTTAATGGGAGCGGGAGCCACAGATACGCAGTATTTT
CASSLMGAGATDTQYF
>-|TRBJ1-4|TRBD1|TRBV5-1
TGCGCCAGCAGCTCCTCACAGGGGACTAATGAAAAACTGTTTTTT
CASSSSQGTNEKLFF
>once|TRBJ1-1|-|TRBV5-8
TGTGCCAGCAGCTGGAGACTTATGAACACTGAAGCTTTCTTT
CASSWRLMNTEAFF
>-|TRBJ2-1|TRBD2|TRBV6-1
TGTGCCAGCAGCCTGTCTAGCGGGATCAACAATGAGCAGTTCTTC
CASSLSSGINNEQFF
>-|TRBJ2-1|-|TRBV18
TGTGCCAGCTCACAAGGGCAGGGTTCCTACAATGAGCAGTTCTTC
CASSQGQGSYNEQFF
>-|TRBJ2-7|-|TRBV29-1
TGCAGCGTTGACGGGCAGGGACAATACGAGCAGTACTTC
CSVDGQGQYEQYF
>-|TRBJ1-1|TRBD1|TRBV19
TGTGCCAGTAGTTTACCGGGACAGCTAATGAACACTGAAGCTTTCTTT
CASSLPGQLMNTEAFF
>-|TRBJ2-7|-|TRBV7-9
TGTGCCAGCAGCTTAGACCCCCAGCCCGGGAAGCAGTACTTC
CASSLDPQPGKQYF
>-|TRBJ2-1|-|TRBV15
TGTGCCACCAGCAGACTCCGGGGCGGCTCCTACAATGAGCAGTTCTTC
CATSRLRGGSYNEQFF
>-|TRBJ1-2|-|TRBV4-1
TGCGCCAGCAGCTCCCGGACAGCCTATGGCTACACCTTC
CASSSRTAYGYTF
>-|TRBJ1-2|-|TRBV7-8
TGTGCCAGCAGCCTGGACGGGTGGGGCTATGGCTACACCTTC
CASSLDGWGYGYTF
>once|TRBJ2-7|-|TRBV5-1
TGCGCCAGCAGCCCCGAACTGACCTACGAGCAGTACTTC
CASSPELTYEQYF
>-|TRBJ2-1|TRBD2|TRBV5-1
TGCGCCAGCAGCTTGGAAGGCGGGAGGGCCTACAATGAGCAGTTCTTC
CASSLEGGRAYNEQFF
>-|TRBJ1-5|TRBD1|TRBV18
TGTGCCAGCTCACCCGGACAGGGTGGGCAGCCCCAGCATTTT
CASSPGQGGQPQHF
>-|TRBJ1-2|TRBD1|TRBV5-1
TGCGCCAGCAGCGCGGGACAGGGAGGCTATGGCTACACCTTC
CASSAGQGGYGYTF
>-|TRBJ2-5|-|TRBV7-9
TGTGCCAGCAGCTTAGCAGGGACAGAGACCCAGTACTTC
CASSLAGTETQYF
>once|TRBJ1-3|-|TRBV14
TGTGCCAGCAGCCCCCGACCCTCACCCTTT
CASSPRPSPF
>-|TRBJ2-2|-|TRBV9
TGTGCCAGCAGCGTAGCCGCCGGGGAGCTGTTTTTT
CASSVAAGELFF
>-|TRBJ2-3|TRBD2|TRBV2
TGTGCCAGCAGTGAAGGGGGGACTACGGATACGCAGTATTTT
CASSEGGTTDTQYF
>-|TRBJ1-3|-|TRBV7-9
TGTGCCAGCAGCTTCGAGACGAGTGGAAACACCATATATTTT
CASSFETSGNTIYF
>-|TRBJ2-2|-|TRBV7-9
TGTGCCAGCAGCCTCAACTGGGGAAGACTAAACACCGGGGAGCTGTTTTTT
CASSLNWGRLNTGELFF
>once|TRBJ1-2|-|TRBV6-5
TGTGCCAGCAGTTACTCTACAGGGAGGAGTGACTATGGCTACACCTTC
CASSYSTGRSDYGYTF
>-|TRBJ2-1|TRBD1|TRBV19
TGTGCCAGTAGTCCGGGACAGGCAAGGCATGAGCAGTTCTTC
CASSPGQARHEQFF
>few|TRBJ2-1|TRBD2|TRBV6-1
TGTGCCAGCAGGAGAGCGGGAGGCGGGGGTGAGCAGTTCTTC
CASRRAGGGGEQFF
>-|TRBJ2-1|-|TRBV5-1
TGCGCCAGCAGCCTGCTGGGGGGGCTGGGGCAAGCGGGAACTGTTTGGGCTGGTGAGCAGTTCTTC
CASSLLGGLGQAGTVWAGEQFF
>-|TRBJ1-1|TRBD1|TRBV5-1
TGCGCCAGCGGGACAGGCGAAATGAACACTGAAGCTTTCTTT
CASGTGEMNTEAFF
>-|TRBJ1-2|-|TRBV6-1
TGTGCCAGCAGCCAGAGCGGGGGGCGTTTTGGCTACACCTTC
CASSQSGGRFGYTF
>-|TRBJ2-5|-|TRBV29-1
TGCAGCGTGGGGCAAGAGACCCAGTACTTC
CSVGQETQYF
>-|TRBJ1-4|TRBD1|TRBV2
TGTGCCAGCAGTAAACAGGGGATAAATGAAAAACTGTTTTTT
CASSKQGINEKLFF
>-|TRBJ2-7|-|TRBV7-6
TGTGCCAGCAGTTCCTTCAGGGCTCCCTACGAGCAGTACTTC
CASSSFRAPYEQYF
>-|TRBJ1-4|TRBD1|TRBV11-2
TGTGCCAGCAGCACTGACAGGGGGGGGAAACTGTTTTTT
CASSTDRGGKLFF
>-|TRBJ2-5|-|TRBV29-1
TGCAGCGTTGACTCAGGACAAGAGACCCAGTACTTC
CSVDSGQETQYF
>-|TRBJ2-1|-|TRBV19
TGTGCCAGTAGTAGAACAACACCTCAGGGTCTCGGGGGGCGGTTCTTC
CASSRTTPQGLGGRFF